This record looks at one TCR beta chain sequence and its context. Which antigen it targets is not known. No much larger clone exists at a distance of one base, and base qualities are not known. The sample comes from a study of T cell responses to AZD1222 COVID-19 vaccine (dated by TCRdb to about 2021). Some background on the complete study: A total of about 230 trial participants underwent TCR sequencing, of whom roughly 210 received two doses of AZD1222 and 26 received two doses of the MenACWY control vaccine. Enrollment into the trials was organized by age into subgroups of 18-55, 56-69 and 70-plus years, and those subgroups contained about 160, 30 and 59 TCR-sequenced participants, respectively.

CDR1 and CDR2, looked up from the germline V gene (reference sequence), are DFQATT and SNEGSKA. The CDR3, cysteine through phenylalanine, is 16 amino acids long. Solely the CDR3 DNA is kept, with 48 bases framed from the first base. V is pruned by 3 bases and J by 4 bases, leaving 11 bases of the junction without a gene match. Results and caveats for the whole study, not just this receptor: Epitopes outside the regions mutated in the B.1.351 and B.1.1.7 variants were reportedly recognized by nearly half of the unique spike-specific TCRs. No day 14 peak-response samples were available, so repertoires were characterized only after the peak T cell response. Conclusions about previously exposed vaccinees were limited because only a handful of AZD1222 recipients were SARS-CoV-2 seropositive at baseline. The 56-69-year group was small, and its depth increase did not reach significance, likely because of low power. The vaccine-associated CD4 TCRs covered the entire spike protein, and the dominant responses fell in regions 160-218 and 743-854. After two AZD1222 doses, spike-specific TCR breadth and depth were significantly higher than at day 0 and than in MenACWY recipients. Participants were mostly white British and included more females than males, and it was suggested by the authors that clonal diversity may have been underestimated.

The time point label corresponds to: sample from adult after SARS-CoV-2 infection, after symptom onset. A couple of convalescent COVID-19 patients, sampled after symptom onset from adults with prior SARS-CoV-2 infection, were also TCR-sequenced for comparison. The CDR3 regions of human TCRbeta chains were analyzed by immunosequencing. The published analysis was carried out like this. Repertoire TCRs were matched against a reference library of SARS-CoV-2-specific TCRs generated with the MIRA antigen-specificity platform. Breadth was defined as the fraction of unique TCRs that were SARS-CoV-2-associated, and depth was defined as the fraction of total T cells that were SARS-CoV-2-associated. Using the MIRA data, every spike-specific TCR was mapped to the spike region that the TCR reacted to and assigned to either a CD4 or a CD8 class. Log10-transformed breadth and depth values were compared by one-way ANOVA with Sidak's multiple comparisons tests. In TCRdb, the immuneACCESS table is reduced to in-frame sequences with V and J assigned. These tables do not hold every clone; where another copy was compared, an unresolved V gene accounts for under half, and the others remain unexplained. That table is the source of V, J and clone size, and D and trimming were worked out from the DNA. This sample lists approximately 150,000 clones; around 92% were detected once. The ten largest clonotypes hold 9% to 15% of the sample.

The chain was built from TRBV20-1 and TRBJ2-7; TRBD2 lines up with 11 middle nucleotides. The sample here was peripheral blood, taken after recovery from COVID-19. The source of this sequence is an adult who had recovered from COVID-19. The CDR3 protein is CSASRLAGTQRYEQYF. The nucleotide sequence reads TGCAGTGCTAGTCGACTAGCGGGAACCCAAAGATACGAGCAGTACTTC.